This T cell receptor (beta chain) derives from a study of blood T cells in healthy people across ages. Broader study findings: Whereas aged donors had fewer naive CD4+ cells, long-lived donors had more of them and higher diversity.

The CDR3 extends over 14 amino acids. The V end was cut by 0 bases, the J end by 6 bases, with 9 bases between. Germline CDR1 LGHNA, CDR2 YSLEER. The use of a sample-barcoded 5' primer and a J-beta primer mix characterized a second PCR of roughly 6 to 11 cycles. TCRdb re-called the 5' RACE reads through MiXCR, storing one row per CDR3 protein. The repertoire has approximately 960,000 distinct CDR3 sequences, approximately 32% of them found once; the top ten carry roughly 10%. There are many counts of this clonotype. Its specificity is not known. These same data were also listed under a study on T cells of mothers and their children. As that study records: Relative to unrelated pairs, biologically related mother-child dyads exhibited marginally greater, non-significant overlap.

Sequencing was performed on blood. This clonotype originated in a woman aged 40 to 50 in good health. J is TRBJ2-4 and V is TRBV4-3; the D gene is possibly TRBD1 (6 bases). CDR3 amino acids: CASSQDRGANIQYF. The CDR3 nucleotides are TGCGCCAGCAGCCAAGACAGGGGAGCAAACATTCAGTACTTC.